The next 19 T cell receptor beta chains were all read from a single sample in a study of blood T cell repertoires in COVID-19. Repertoires were generated with immunoSEQ multiplex PCR, while TCRdb's copy carries only in-frame clones and drops some. The data hold roughly 100,000 clones, with roughly 90% observed a single time. What was sequenced was peripheral blood. The receptors stem from a woman of 80 years or more in a cohort sampled during active COVID-19.

V gene TRBV27 combines with J gene TRBJ2-7; the D gene is possibly TRBD1 (6 bases). Trimming took off 2 bases at V and 2 bases at J, with 16 bases between the two ends. Germline lookup yields CDR1 MNHEY and CDR2 SMNVEV (reference sequence). The length of the CDR3 is 16 residues. The chain's CDR3 is CASSLLRDTLTYEQYF. In nucleotides, the CDR3 is TGTGCCAGCAGTTTACTTCGGGACACCCTCACCTACGAGCAGTACTTC.

The CDR3 nucleotides are TGTGCCAGCAGCTTGGAACCAGGGCCCTACCCCTACGAGCAGTACTTC. This encodes CASSLEPGPYPYEQYF. The gene calls are TRBV5-4 and TRBJ2-7; TRBD1 might be the D (5 bases). Germline V gene lookup returns CDR1 SGHNT and CDR2 YYREEE (reference sequence). This CDR3 has 16 residues. V lost 0 bases, J lost 2 bases, and 15 bases lay in between. Using reference TRBV5-4 and TRBJ2-7 for the parts outside the CDR3, the full variable domain is ETGVTQSPTHLIKTRGQQVTLRCSSQSGHNTVSWYQQALGQGPQFIFQYYREEENGRGNFPPRFSGLQFPNYSSELNVNALELDDSALYLCASSLEPGPYPYEQYFGPGTRLTVT.

This clone came up once. This chain links TRBV24-1 with TRBJ2-5, with 12 bases matching TRBD1. CDR1 is KGHDR and CDR2 is SFDVKD in the germline V gene. After removal of 3 bases from V and 5 bases from J, the junction contained 6 bases not matched to a gene. This CDR3 is 16 amino acids long. CDR3 coding DNA: TGTGCCACCAGTGATCAGGGACAGGGGGCCGGGGAGACCCAGTACTTC. It translates to CATSDQGQGAGETQYF.

This chain uses TRBV28 with TRBJ2-7; 8 bases are a match to TRBD1. The V gene's germline CDR1 is MDHEN and CDR2 SYDVKM. The V segment lost 7 bases and the J segment 2 bases; nucleotides outside the gene matches: 10. The CDR3 contains 15 residues. The CDR3 bases are TGTGCCAGCATCTTTAGGACAGGGAATCCCTACGAGCAGTACTTC. Its translation is CASIFRTGNPYEQYF. The full variable domain, with the rest looked up from reference TRBV28 and TRBJ2-7, is DVKVTQSSRYLVKRTGEKVFLECVQDMDHENMFWYRQDPGLGLRLIYFSYDVKMKEKGDIPEGYSVSREKKERFSLILESASTNQTSMYLCASIFRTGNPYEQYFGPGTRLTVT.

This clone has a single count. The chain is built from TRBV27 and TRBJ2-1; 7 bases line up with TRBD1. Germline CDR1 is MNHEY and CDR2 is SMNVEV (reference sequence). With 5 bases clipped from V and 0 bases from J, the junction kept 7 bases outside the gene matches. The CDR3 contains 16 residues. CDR3 sequence: CASSTPTGSSYNEQFF. Written as DNA, the CDR3 is TGTGCCAGCAGTACCCCGACAGGGAGCTCCTACAATGAGCAGTTCTTC.

V gene TRBV5-1 combines with J gene TRBJ2-5, with 10 bases identical to TRBD2. Trimming took 4 bases from V and 2 from J; bases not matched to a gene: 5. CDR1 and CDR2 from the germline V gene are SGHRS and YFSETQ. The CDR3 runs 15 residues. CDR3 protein: CASSPPTSGQETQYF. The DNA for the CDR3 is TGCGCCAGCAGCCCACCGACTAGCGGGCAAGAGACCCAGTACTTC.

J is TRBJ1-5 and V is TRBV10-3, with 7 positions matching TRBD1. Germline CDR1 reads ENHRY; CDR2 reads SYGVKD. V trimming: 6 bases; J trimming: 4 bases; junction bases outside the gene matches: 6. This CDR3 is 14 amino acids long. CDR3 DNA sequence: TGTGCCATCAGCCGAGGGACAGAGAATCAGCCCCAGCATTTT. Encoded protein: CAISRGTENQPQHF.

Points on this clone: The junction does not match germline at one end; this may be a read error. The rearrangement uses TRBV15 and TRBJ1-1, with 10 positions matching TRBD1. The CDR3 length is 15 residues. Germline-derived CDR1 and CDR2 are LNHNV and YYDKDF (reference sequence). CDR3 loop: CASRQGARENTEAFF. CDR3 nucleotides: TGTGCCTCCAGACAGGGGGCACGAGAAAACACTGAAGCTTTCTTT. Full variable domain (missing parts from reference TRBV15 and TRBJ1-1): DAMVIQNPRYQVTQFGKPVTLSCSQTLNHNVMYWYQQKSSQAPKLLFHYYDKDFNNEADTPDNFQSRRPNTSFCFLDIRSPGLGDTAMYLCASRQGARENTEAFFGQGTRLTVV.

The genes are TRBV11-1 and TRBJ1-1, with D possibly matching TRBD1 (5 bases). This CDR3 is built from 13 residues. Germline V gene lookup returns CDR1 SGHAT and CDR2 FQDESV (reference sequence). V was cut by 3 bases and J by 5 bases, with 10 bases left in between. The CDR3 coding sequence is TGTGCCAGCAGCTTTTATGGGGGGACTGAAGCTTTCTTT. Translation: CASSFYGGTEAFF.

V usage is TRBV6-5 and J usage is TRBJ2-7, with a possible D match to TRBD1 (5 bases). Trimming stripped 11 bases from V and 0 bases from J, with 14 bases between. This CDR3 contains 13 residues. Germline CDR1 reads MNHEY; CDR2 reads SVGAGI. CDR3 in amino acids: CAVLNRFSYEQYF. The CDR3 nucleotides read TGTGCCGTCCTAAACAGGTTCTCCTACGAGCAGTACTTC.

The chain recombines TRBV10-3 with TRBJ1-6; tentative D call: TRBD1 (5 bases). This CDR3 has 18 amino acids. Germline CDR1 ENHRY, CDR2 SYGVKD. With 5 bases removed from V and 7 bases from J, the gap between germline ends came to 24 bases. CDR3 DNA sequence: TGTGCCATCAGTCTAGCGGCGACCGCCGGGGCCGCGAATTCACCCCTCCACTTT. Translating it yields CAISLAATAGAANSPLHF.

The rearrangement joins TRBV29-1 to TRBJ2-2; 10 bases fit TRBD1. The CDR3 is 13 amino acids. Trimming cost V 5 bases and J 11 bases; bases outside gene matches: 8. The germline V gene encodes CDR1 SQVTM and CDR2 ANQGSEA. The CDR3 loop reads CSVHQTGGGELFF. The CDR3 DNA is TGCAGCGTTCACCAGACAGGGGGCGGAGAGCTGTTTTTT.

The gene calls are TRBV5-1 and TRBJ1-6; TRBD1 matches 7 bases. The germline CDR1 and CDR2 sequences are SGHRS and YFSETQ. After removal of 3 bases from V and 5 bases from J, the junction contained 2 bases not matched to a gene. This CDR3 has 14 residues. The CDR3 nucleotides read TGCGCCAGCAGCTCGGGACAGCATAATTCACCCCTCCACTTT. Its translation is CASSSGQHNSPLHF.

The chain employs TRBV5-1 and TRBJ2-1; the D gene is possibly TRBD2 (5 bases). The V end was cut by 3 bases, the J end by 8 bases, with 18 bases between. There are 15 residues in the CDR3. Per the germline V gene, CDR1 is SGHRS and CDR2 is YFSETQ. The CDR3 is CASSSAPTLRDEQFF. The CDR3, as DNA: TGCGCCAGCAGCTCTGCCCCCACCCTGAGGGATGAGCAGTTCTTC.

The chain links TRBV5-1 to TRBJ1-2, with 9 bases matching TRBD1. The V gene's germline CDR1 is SGHRS and CDR2 YFSETQ. The CDR3 contains 12 residues. The V segment lost 3 bases and the J segment 9 bases; nucleotides outside the gene matches: 3. The CDR3 bases are TGCGCCAGCAGCTCGGGACAGGGTAGCTACACCTTC. Encoded protein: CASSSGQGSYTF. Filled out from reference TRBV5-1 and TRBJ1-2, the complete variable domain reads KAGVTQTPRYLIKTRGQQVTLSCSPISGHRSVSWYQQTPGQGLQFLFEYFSETQRNKGNFPGRFSGRQFSNSRSEMNVSTLELGDSALYLCASSSGQGSYTFGSGTRLTVV.

The chain employs TRBV10-3 and TRBJ1-2; possible D gene TRBD1, 6 bases. Germline CDR1 ENHRY, CDR2 SYGVKD. The CDR3 has 10 residues. Trimming pared 10 bases from V and 7 bases from J, leaving 10 bases between. CDR3 residues: CATGELGYTF. The DNA of the CDR3 is TGTGCCACAGGGGAACTTGGCTACACCTTC.

This clone was picked up a small number of times. The chain uses TRBV7-9 and TRBJ2-2, with 9 bases lining up with TRBD1. Trimming removed 5 bases from V and 4 bases from J; junction bases left unmatched: 5. CDR3 length: 15 amino acids. CDR1 and CDR2 from the germline V gene are SEHNR and FQNEAQ (reference sequence). In nucleotides, the CDR3 is TGTGCCAGCAGCCTCCGGGACAGGGTCACCGGGGAGCTGTTTTTT. The encoded protein is CASSLRDRVTGELFF.

The CDR3 loop reads CATRTAPNTEAFF. The CDR3 nucleotides read TGTGCCACCCGGACAGCCCCGAACACTGAAGCTTTCTTT. This chain connects TRBV19 to TRBJ1-1; D possibly corresponds to TRBD1 (6 bases). V lost 10 bases and J 1 base, leaving 13 bases between the germline ends. Germline values: CDR1 LNHDA, CDR2 SQIVND (reference sequence). The CDR3 runs 13 residues. Looking up the rest from reference TRBV19 and TRBJ1-1 gives the full variable domain: DGGITQSPKYLFRKEGQNVTLSCEQNLNHDAMYWYRQDPGQGLRLIYYSQIVNDFQKGDIAEGYSVSREKKESFPLTVTSAQKNPTAFYLCATRTAPNTEAFFGQGTRLTVV.

This chain connects TRBV5-1 to TRBJ2-2, with D possibly being TRBD1 (5 bases). Germline lookup yields CDR1 SGHRS and CDR2 YFSETQ. V was trimmed by 2 bases and J by 4 bases, leaving 9 bases between them. The length of the CDR3 is 14 residues. The CDR3 spells CASSFATVTGELFF. The CDR3 DNA reads as TGCGCCAGCAGCTTCGCGACAGTCACCGGGGAGCTGTTTTTT.